Described below is a single T cell receptor beta chain sequence and its context. These data are taken from a study of blood T cell repertoires in COVID-19. On the study more broadly: The samples span acute and convalescent COVID-19 from the United States, Italy and Spain.

In the study's own analysis: Estimation of nucleated cell counts relied on the amplification of reference gene primers. Assay: immunoSEQ multiplex PCR; the TCRdb copy retains only in-frame clones and omits some. From that table come the V and J calls and clone size; the DNA was used to work out D and trimming. This table has about 87,000 clones, around 75% appearing once. Trimming took off 5 bases at V and 5 bases at J, with 15 bases between the two ends. The germline V gene has CDR1 SGHAT and CDR2 FQNNGV. This CDR3 has 15 residues. Material for sequencing was peripheral blood. The clonotype was recovered from a woman aged 45-65 years with acute or convalescent COVID-19. The chain carries TRBV11-2 and TRBJ1-4; D perhaps matches TRBD1 (6 bases). CDR3 loop: CASSRSGGANEKLFF. Written as DNA, the CDR3 is TGTGCCAGCAGCAGAAGTGGGGGGGCGAATGAAAAACTGTTTTTT.